These 18 T cell receptor beta chains originate from one sample sequenced in a study of blood T cell repertoires in COVID-19. The assay was immunoSEQ multiplex PCR, and TCRdb's table has in-frame clones only and misses some. The sample consists of some 46,000 clones, approximately 89% of them appearing once. What was sequenced was peripheral blood. The receptors shown here come from a man aged 60-69 years with acute or convalescent COVID-19.

The genes are TRBV11-2 and TRBJ2-3; 7 bases are shared with TRBD1. Germline-derived CDR1 and CDR2 are SGHAT and FQNNGV. With V trimmed by 5 bases and J by 2 bases, 10 bases remained unmatched. The CDR3 spans 16 residues. For the CDR3, the DNA is TGTGCCAGCAGCCCAGGGGGTATAAGGGACACAGATACGCAGTATTTT. It encodes CASSPGGIRDTDTQYF.

This rearrangement joins TRBV7-2 to TRBJ2-1, with 9 positions matching TRBD2. Germline V gene data show CDR1 as SGHTA and CDR2 as FQGNSA. V trimming: 5 bases; J trimming: 9 bases; junction bases outside the gene matches: 14. The CDR3 spans 16 residues. CDR3 in DNA: TGTGCCAGCAGCATCGCCGGGACTAGCCTGGGGGGTGAGCAGTTCTTC. Its protein product is CASSIAGTSLGGEQFF.

The rearrangement joins TRBV2 to TRBJ2-3, with D maybe TRBD2 (5 bases). CDR1 SNHLY and CDR2 FYNNEI come from the germline V gene. V gave up 8 bases and J gave up 2 bases, with 14 bases separating them. The CDR3 consists of 14 residues. CDR3 sequence: CASESGINTDTQYF. The CDR3 nucleotides are TGTGCCAGCGAATCCGGGATTAACACAGATACGCAGTATTTT.

The chain has TRBV5-4 and TRBJ2-7, with TRBD2 matching 7 bases. V lost 0 bases and J lost 0; bases outside the gene matches: 0. Germline V gives CDR1 SGHNT, CDR2 YYREEE (reference sequence). CDR3 length: 14 amino acids. DNA of the CDR3: TGTGCCAGCAGCTTGGGGGGGGGCTCCTACGAGCAGTACTTC. Translated: CASSLGGGSYEQYF. The variable domain in full, completed from reference TRBV5-4 and TRBJ2-7, reads ETGVTQSPTHLIKTRGQQVTLRCSSQSGHNTVSWYQQALGQGPQFIFQYYREEENGRGNFPPRFSGLQFPNYSSELNVNALELDDSALYLCASSLGGGSYEQYFGPGTRLTVT.

The V gene is TRBV11-3, the J gene TRBJ2-7; D possibly corresponds to TRBD1 (5 bases). This CDR3 has 14 residues. From germline, CDR1 is SGHNT and CDR2 YENEEA. V lost 1 base to trimming and J lost 2 bases, with 9 bases between them. CDR3: CASSLGQGPYEQYF. For the CDR3, the DNA is TGTGCCAGCAGCTTAGGCCAGGGCCCCTACGAGCAGTACTTC.

The chain is built from TRBV7-9 and TRBJ2-1, with 9 bases matching TRBD1. This CDR3 is 15 amino acids long. CDR1 is SEHNR, CDR2 FQNEAQ, per germline (reference sequence). V shed 6 bases, J shed 5 bases, and the junction held 8 bases outside the gene matches. The CDR3 reads CASRSGQGGDNEQFF. In nucleotides, the CDR3 is TGTGCCAGCAGATCGGGACAGGGTGGGGACAATGAGCAGTTCTTC.

The V and J genes are TRBV5-1 and TRBJ2-7; maybe TRBD2 (6 bases). V was cut by 2 bases and J by 3 bases, with 6 bases left in between. CDR1 and CDR2 (germline): SGHRS, YFSETQ. This CDR3 has 12 amino acids. The CDR3 DNA follows: TGCGCCAGCAGCTTCGGGGGCTACGAGCAGTACTTC. Its protein product is CASSFGGYEQYF.

This clone was seen more than once but under ten times. The gene calls are TRBV18 and TRBJ1-5; 8 nucleotides match TRBD1. The length of the CDR3 is 17 residues. Germline CDR1 KGHSH, CDR2 LQKENI. Losses at the gene ends were 4 bases for V and 0 bases for J; bases not matched to a gene: 8. In DNA form, the CDR3 reads TGTGCCAGCTCACTTGGACAGGGCACGACTAGCAATCAGCCCCAGCATTTT. Encoded protein: CASSLGQGTTSNQPQHF.

This chain joins TRBV18 and TRBJ2-7; 7 bases agree with TRBD2. This CDR3 comprises 12 residues. In germline, CDR1 is KGHSH, CDR2 LQKENI. The J segment lost 6 bases and the V segment lost 2 bases, leaving 1 base of the junction unmatched. In DNA, the CDR3 is TGTGCCAGCTCACCAGCGGGGGTCGAGCAGTACTTC. Translating it yields CASSPAGVEQYF.

This chain links TRBV15 with TRBJ2-5, with a tentative D call TRBD2 (6 bases). V shed 1 base and J shed 4 bases, with 13 bases lying between them. Per germline, CDR1 LNHNV and CDR2 YYDKDF (reference sequence). This CDR3 region has 15 residues. CDR3 sequence (DNA): TGTGCCACCAGCAGAGGGTCTGGGGGAGGAGAGACCCAGTACTTC. Translating gives CATSRGSGGGETQYF.

The chain recombines TRBV7-3 with TRBJ2-7, with 7 bases matching TRBD1. Germline V CDR1 and CDR2: SGHTA, FQGTGA. The V and J ends lost 5 bases and 5 bases, in that order; junction bases with no gene match: 9. This CDR3 contains 14 residues. The CDR3: CASSVNRGSDEQYF. The CDR3 nucleotides are TGTGCCAGCAGCGTCAACAGGGGTAGCGACGAGCAGTACTTC.

The chain recombines TRBV28 with TRBJ1-5; D possibly corresponds to TRBD1 (6 bases). The CDR3 is 15 amino acids. Trimming took off 3 bases at V and 10 bases at J, with 19 bases between the two ends. CDR1 and CDR2 (germline): MDHEN, SYDVKM. CDR3 coding DNA: TGTGCCAGCAGTTTTCCCCGGGGACAATTTGGCCCCCAGCATTTT. This encodes CASSFPRGQFGPQHF.

V and J are TRBV19 and TRBJ2-7; 11 bases agree with TRBD2. The germline V gene encodes CDR1 LNHDA and CDR2 SQIVND (reference sequence). V lost 9 bases, J lost 2 bases, and 6 bases stayed unmatched. The length of the CDR3 is 14 residues. The CDR3 DNA follows: TGTGCCAGCGGGATAGCGGGAGGGCCCTACGAGCAGTACTTC. The encoded protein is CASGIAGGPYEQYF.

V usage is TRBV29-1 and J usage is TRBJ2-7; 10 nucleotides agree with TRBD1. From germline, CDR1 is SQVTM and CDR2 ANQGSEA. The CDR3 covers 12 residues. Trimming at V came to 7 bases and at J to 7 bases, leaving 7 bases not matched to a gene. The CDR3 loop is CSGGQGDGEQYF. CDR3 coding DNA: TGCAGCGGTGGACAGGGGGATGGGGAGCAGTACTTC.

This clone was observed once. This chain uses TRBV7-9 with TRBJ1-1; TRBD1 aligns across 7 bases. The CDR3 runs to 14 residues. Germline-derived CDR1 and CDR2 are SEHNR and FQNEAQ (reference sequence). V lost 8 bases, J lost 1 base, and 7 bases stayed unmatched. CDR3 bases: TGTGCCAGCTCAAAGGGGGCCTCGAACACTGAAGCTTTCTTT. It yields the protein CASSKGASNTEAFF.

The chain recombines TRBV2 with TRBJ1-5; weak D call: TRBD1 (6 bases). The CDR3 contains 16 residues. V was cut by 5 bases and J by 7 bases, with 21 bases left in between. Germline assignment: CDR1 SNHLY and CDR2 FYNNEI. DNA of the CDR3: TGTGCCAGCAGTTTGGCGGCGACAGGACGGAACCAGCCCCAGCATTTT. Translation gives CASSLAATGRNQPQHF. Full variable domain (outside the CDR3, taken from reference TRBV2 and TRBJ1-5): EPEVTQTPSHQVTQMGQEVILRCVPISNHLYFYWYRQILGQKVEFLVSFYNNEISEKSEIFDDQFSVERPDGSNFTLKIRSTKLEDSAMYFCASSLAATGRNQPQHFGDGTRLSIL.

The chain has TRBV18 and TRBJ1-6; possible D gene TRBD1, 5 bases. The germline V and J ends were trimmed by 3 bases and 6 bases, with 15 bases remaining between them. Germline CDR1 and CDR2: KGHSH and LQKENI. The CDR3 is 16 residues long. Here the CDR3 reads CASSPSVGQTNSPLHF. CDR3 nucleotide sequence: TGTGCCAGCTCACCCAGCGTGGGGCAGACTAATTCACCCCTCCACTTT.

The chain employs TRBV5-1 and TRBJ2-7, with D tentatively TRBD2 (6 bases). The CDR3 totals 13 residues. Germline lookup yields CDR1 SGHRS and CDR2 YFSETQ. Trimming stripped 0 bases from V and 4 bases from J, with 8 bases between. CDR3 protein: CASSLVGGYEQYF. The CDR3 DNA reads TGCGCCAGCAGCTTGGTGGGGGGTTACGAGCAGTACTTC.